This T cell receptor (beta chain) derives from a study of T cell responses to AZD1222 COVID-19 vaccine. Comments on this clone: Its antigen is not identified.

The repertoire was sequenced with immunoSEQ multiplex PCR; TCRdb's copy has only in-frame clones and lacks some. The repertoire includes over 130,000 clones, approximately 90% of them detected once, and 9.3% sits in the top ten. Germline CDR1 and CDR2: SGHAT and FQNNGV. Trimming pared 1 base from V and 6 bases from J, leaving 9 bases between. The CDR3 contains 13 residues. Study findings and constraints: The study sampled repertoires only after the peak T cell response. Spike-specific TCR breadth and depth were elevated following two AZD1222 doses. AZD1222 recipients seropositive at baseline numbered only five to seven.

The sequences come from peripheral blood, collected 28 days after the second AZD1222 dose. V is TRBV11-2 and J is TRBJ1-2; D unresolved. The receptor's source is an adult who received the AZD1222 COVID-19 vaccine. CDR3 sequence: CASSLVGFNGYTF. CDR3 nucleotide sequence: TGTGCCAGCAGCTTAGTAGGGTTCAATGGCTACACCTTC. Full variable domain (missing parts from reference TRBV11-2 and TRBJ1-2): EAGVAQSPRYKIIEKRQSVAFWCNPISGHATLYWYQQILGQGPKLLIQFQNNGVVDDSQLPKDRFSAERLKGVDSTLKIQPAKLEDSAVYLCASSLVGFNGYTFGSGTRLTVV.